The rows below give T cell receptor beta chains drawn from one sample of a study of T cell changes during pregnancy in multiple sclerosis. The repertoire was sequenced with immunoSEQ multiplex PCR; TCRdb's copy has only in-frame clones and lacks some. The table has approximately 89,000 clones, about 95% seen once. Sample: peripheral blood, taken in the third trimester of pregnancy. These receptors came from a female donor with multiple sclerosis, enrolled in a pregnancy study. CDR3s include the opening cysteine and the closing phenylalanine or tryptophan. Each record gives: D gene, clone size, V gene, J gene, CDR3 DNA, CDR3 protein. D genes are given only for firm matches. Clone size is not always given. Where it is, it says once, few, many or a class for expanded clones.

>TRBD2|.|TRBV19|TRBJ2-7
TGTGCCAGTAGTACCGGGACTATCGGCGAGCAGTACTTC
CASSTGTIGEQYF
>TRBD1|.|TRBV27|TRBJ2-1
TGTGCCAGCATGGGACCGGGACAGGCTTCCCCCTCCTACAATGAGCAGTTCTTC
CASMGPGQASPSYNEQFF
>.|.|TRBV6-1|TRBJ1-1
TGTGCCAGCAGGGGAGAACTGCACACTGAAGCTTTCTTT
CASRGELHTEAFF
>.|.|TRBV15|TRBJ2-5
TGTGCCACCAGCAGAGGGGGGGTTGGAGAGGCTGAGACCCAGTACTTC
CATSRGGVGEAETQYF
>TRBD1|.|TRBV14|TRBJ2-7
TGTGCCAGCAGCTTCGGGACAGGGAAGGTCGAGCAGTACTTC
CASSFGTGKVEQYF
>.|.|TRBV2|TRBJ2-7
TGTGCCAGCAGTGGGCAGGGCTACGAGCAGTACTTC
CASSGQGYEQYF
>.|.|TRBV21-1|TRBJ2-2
TGTGCCAGCAGCATCGGACAGTCCATAAGGGAGCTGTTTTTT
CASSIGQSIRELFF
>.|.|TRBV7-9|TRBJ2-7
TGTGCCACCCTTCGTTGGGGGGGGCAGAATGACTACGAGCAGTACTTC
CATLRWGGQNDYEQYF
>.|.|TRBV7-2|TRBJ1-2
TGTGCCAGCAGCGGGACGGGAGGTGGTGGGTCTTATGGCTACACCTTC
CASSGTGGGGSYGYTF
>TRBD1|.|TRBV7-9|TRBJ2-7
TGTGCCAGCAGCTTAGCGGTGGCAGGGGGTGTGGGCCTCGGAGGCGAGCAGTACTTC
CASSLAVAGGVGLGGEQYF
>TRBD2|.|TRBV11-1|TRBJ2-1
TGTGCCAGCAGCTATAGCGGGGGGGAGGGCAATGAGCAGTTCTTC
CASSYSGGEGNEQFF
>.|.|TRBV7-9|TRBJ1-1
TGTGCCAGCAGCCCCCAGGGAAGATCCACTGAAGCTTTCTTT
CASSPQGRSTEAFF
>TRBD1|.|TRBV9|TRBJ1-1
TGTGCCAGCAGCGTAGAGGGGGCAGGGAACACTGAAGCTTTCTTT
CASSVEGAGNTEAFF
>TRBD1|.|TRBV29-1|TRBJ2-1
TGCAGCGTTGAGGGACAGGGGCGAATGTACAATGAGCAGTTCTTC
CSVEGQGRMYNEQFF
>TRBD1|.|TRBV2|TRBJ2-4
TGTGCCAGCAGCGAGCCAGGGACAGGCGACAAAAACATTCAGTACTTC
CASSEPGTGDKNIQYF
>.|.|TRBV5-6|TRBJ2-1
TGTGCCAGCAGCTTGTCCCAGGGAATTGATGAGCAGTTCTTC
CASSLSQGIDEQFF
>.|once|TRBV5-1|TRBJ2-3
TGCGCCAGCAGCTTGGCCGAGCTCAGGGCTCTTGGGGATACGCAGTATTTT
CASSLAELRALGDTQYF
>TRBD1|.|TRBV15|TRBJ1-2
TGTGCCACCAGCGGGTATACGGGACAGAGCTATGGCTACACCTTC
CATSGYTGQSYGYTF
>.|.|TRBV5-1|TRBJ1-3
TGCGCCAGCAGCTTGGACCTCACAGGGTCTGGAAACACCATATATTTT
CASSLDLTGSGNTIYF
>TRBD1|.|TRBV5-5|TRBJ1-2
TGTGCCAGCAGCTTCGTCTCCTCCGGGACAGGCTATGGCTACACCTTC
CASSFVSSGTGYGYTF
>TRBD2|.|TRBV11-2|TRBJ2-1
TGTGCCAGCAGCGATAGCGGGGGGGCCTCCTACAATGAGCAGTTCTTC
CASSDSGGASYNEQFF
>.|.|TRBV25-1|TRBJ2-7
TGTGCCAGCAGTGTGGGGGGGGCCCTGGAGCAGTACTTC
CASSVGGALEQYF
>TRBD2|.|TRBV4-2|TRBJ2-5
TGTGCCAGCAGCCAAGAATGGCGGGGGGCCCAAGAGACCCAGTACTTC
CASSQEWRGAQETQYF
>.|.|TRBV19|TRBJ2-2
TGTGCCAGTAGTATAGGTCCTGCAGGCTCGAACACCGGGGAGCTGTTTTTT
CASSIGPAGSNTGELFF
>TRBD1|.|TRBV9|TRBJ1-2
TGTGCCAGCAGGGGACAGTCCTTCTATGGCTACACCTTC
CASRGQSFYGYTF
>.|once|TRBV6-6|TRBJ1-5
TGTGCCACCACCGTACTGAGCAATCAGCCCCAGCATTTT
CATTVLSNQPQHF
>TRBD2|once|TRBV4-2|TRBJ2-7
TGTGCCAGCAGCCATGAAGCGGGGGTGAGCTCCTACGAGCAGTACTTC
CASSHEAGVSSYEQYF
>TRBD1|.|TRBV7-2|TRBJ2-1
TGTGCCAGCAGCGCGGACAGGGACTCCAATGAGCAGTTCTTC
CASSADRDSNEQFF
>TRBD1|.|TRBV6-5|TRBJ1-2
TGTGCCAGCAGTTGGAGGGGACAGGGCCATGGCTACACCTTC
CASSWRGQGHGYTF
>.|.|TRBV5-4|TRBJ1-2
TGTGCCAGCAGCGCCCAGGATTCTTCCAACTATGGCTACACCTTC
CASSAQDSSNYGYTF
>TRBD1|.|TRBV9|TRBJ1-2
TGTGCCAGCAGCGCAGGGGGCGGCAATGGCTACACCTTC
CASSAGGGNGYTF
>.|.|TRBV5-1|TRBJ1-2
TGCGCCAGCAGCTTGGAGGCAGGTTTTACCTATGGCTACACCTTC
CASSLEAGFTYGYTF
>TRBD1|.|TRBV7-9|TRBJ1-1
TGTGCCAGCAGCTTCGACAGGGCTGGGCCTGAAGCTTTCTTT
CASSFDRAGPEAFF
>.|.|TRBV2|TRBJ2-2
TGTGCCAGCAGGGGACTACAGGGGGCCGGGGAGCTGTTTTTT
CASRGLQGAGELFF
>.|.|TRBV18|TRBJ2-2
TGTGCCAGCTCACCAGACTTGAACACCGGGGAGCTGTTTTTT
CASSPDLNTGELFF
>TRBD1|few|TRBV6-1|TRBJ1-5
TGTGCCAGCAGTGAAGCGCTAGGGACAGGGGGCGGTCAGCCCCAGCATTTT
CASSEALGTGGGQPQHF
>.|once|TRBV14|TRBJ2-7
TGTGCCAGCAGCCAAGAAGGTAGCAGAGTTTTCGAGCAGTACTTC
CASSQEGSRVFEQYF
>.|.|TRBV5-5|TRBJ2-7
TGTGCCAGCAGTCAACACGGGGTCTCCTACGAGCAGTACTTC
CASSQHGVSYEQYF
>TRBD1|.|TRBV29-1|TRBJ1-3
TGCAGCGTCCTGGACAGGGAGGGATCTGGAAACACCATATATTTT
CSVLDREGSGNTIYF
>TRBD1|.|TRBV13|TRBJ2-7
TGTGCCAGCAGCCTAGGGACAGGGGGCCACGAGCAGTACTTC
CASSLGTGGHEQYF
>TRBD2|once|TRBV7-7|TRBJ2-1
TGTGCTAGCAGCCCCTTAGCGGGGGGGGGTGAGCAGTTCTTC
CASSPLAGGGEQFF
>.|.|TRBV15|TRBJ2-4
TGTGCCACCAGCAGAGATCAGGGATGGCACATTCAGTACTTC
CATSRDQGWHIQYF
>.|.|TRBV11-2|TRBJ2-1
TGTGCCAGCAGCTTAACTCGCTGGGAGACGCTCCGGAATGAGCAGTTCTTC
CASSLTRWETLRNEQFF
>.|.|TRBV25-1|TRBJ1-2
TGTGCCAGCAGCCCAGGGCTTTCTAGCTATGGCTACACCTTC
CASSPGLSSYGYTF
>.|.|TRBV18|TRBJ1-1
TGTGCCAGCTCACCTCTATTCGGGGACACTGAAGCTTTCTTT
CASSPLFGDTEAFF
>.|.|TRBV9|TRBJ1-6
TGTGCCAGCAGCGTAAGGGAGACGAGTAATTCACCCCTCCACTTT
CASSVRETSNSPLHF
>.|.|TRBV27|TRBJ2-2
TGTGCCAGCAGTTGGGGACTTACGAACACCGGGGAGCTGTTTTTT
CASSWGLTNTGELFF
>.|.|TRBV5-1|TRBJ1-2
TGCGCCAGCAGCTTGGTACAAAACTATGGCTACACCTTC
CASSLVQNYGYTF
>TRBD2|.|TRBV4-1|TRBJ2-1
TGCGCCAGCAGCGGGACTAGAGTGCTGTTCTTC
CASSGTRVLFF
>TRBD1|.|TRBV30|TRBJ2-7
TGTGCCTGGGCCGGACAGGGTAGGCACGAGCAGTACTTC
CAWAGQGRHEQYF
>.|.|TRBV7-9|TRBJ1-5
TGTGCCAGCAGCTTACCGAATCAGCCCCAGCATTTT
CASSLPNQPQHF
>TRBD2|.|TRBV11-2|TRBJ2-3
TGTGCCAGCAGCCCTACTAGCGAATCTAGCACAGATACGCAGTATTTT
CASSPTSESSTDTQYF
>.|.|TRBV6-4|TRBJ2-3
TGTGCCAGCAGCCCGGGGACTTCGGATACGCAGTATTTT
CASSPGTSDTQYF
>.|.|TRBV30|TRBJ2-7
TGTGCCTGGCGAGAGACCTACGAGCAGTACTTC
CAWRETYEQYF
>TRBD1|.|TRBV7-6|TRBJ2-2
TGTGCCAGCAGCTTACCGAGGACAGGGAGGAACACCGGGGAGCTGTTTTTT
CASSLPRTGRNTGELFF